This TCR beta chain was recovered during a study of OX40 agonist ivuxolimab in advanced cancers. For the study at large: Recorded diagnoses for dose-escalation patients were hepatocellular carcinoma, melanoma, renal cell or head and neck cancer. Notes on the study in general: At 0.1 to 3.0 mg/kg, clonal expansion of CD4+ and CD8+ blood T cells had occurred by week 6. The investigators did not determine what antigen specificity the expanded peripheral T cells had.

Samples were taken at baseline and on day 1 of cycles 4 and 7. Only in-frame clones appear in the TCRdb table, and some are missing; sequencing was by immunoSEQ multiplex PCR. This sample has about 45,000 clones, with more than 70% found just once. Germline values: CDR1 MNHEY, CDR2 SMNVEV (reference sequence). The CDR3 is 13 amino acids. V lost 6 bases, J lost 2 bases, and 11 bases lay in between. Details on this clone: Its cognate antigen is unknown.

The TCR comes from an adult with an advanced solid tumor such as melanoma, head and neck, liver or kidney cancer. V and J are TRBV27 and TRBJ2-7; D is ambiguous. The sample in question was CD4+ or CD8+ T cells sorted from blood, obtained in a trial of the OX40 agonist ivuxolimab. CDR3 DNA sequence: TGTGCCAGCAGCGTGGACGGCCCCTACGAGCAGTACTTC. Translated: CASSVDGPYEQYF.